This TCR beta chain came from a study of a mutant IDH1 vaccine in newly diagnosed glioma. At the level of the study: Every participant had undergone radiotherapy, temozolomide, or both before, and most underwent both.

Sequencing was performed with immunoSEQ multiplex PCR; in TCRdb, only in-frame clones are kept and a portion is missing. This sample has tens of thousands of clones, with about 80% found just once. Turning to this clone: What it recognizes is unknown.

V gave up 3 bases and J gave up 0 bases, with 18 bases separating them. Germline V gene lookup returns CDR1 MDHEN and CDR2 SYDVKM. This CDR3 has 17 amino acids. The time point denotes: week 11, during vaccination. The content of each vaccine dose was 300 ug of mutant IDH1 20-mer peptide, and topical imiquimod accompanied it. This chain connects TRBV28 to TRBJ2-7, with D hard to call. The sample here was PBMCs, taken from a glioma patient whose treatment included an IDH1 peptide vaccine. The origin of this receptor is a man younger than 40 with glioma. In DNA form, the CDR3 reads TGTGCCAGCAGTTTGTTCGGCCAAGGGCCTGCCTCCTACGAGCAGTACTTC. It specifies CASSLFGQGPASYEQYF.